This TCR beta chain was obtained from a study of glioma-infiltrating T cells. In germline, CDR1 is MNHEY, CDR2 SVGEGT. The CDR3 is made up of 15 amino acids. Notes on the study in general: Non-neoplastic patients had below-expected tissue-blood divergence, while all gliomas exceeded expectation.

As concerns this clonotype: What it binds is not known. The junction departs from germline at one end; a sequencing error may be responsible.

Amplification of TCR alpha and beta CDR3 regions from RNA used iRepertoire nested multiplex PCR. For one-step reverse transcription and amplification, roughly 85-450 ng of tissue mRNA or PBMC total RNA was used. TCRdb itself ran the multiplex PCR reads through MiXCR, one entry per CDR3 protein. Altogether under 150,000 distinct CDR3 sequences are present, 24% being singletons, with the ten largest covering roughly a quarter. The J gene is TRBJ1-1, the V gene TRBV6-2 or TRBV6-3; perhaps TRBD1 as D (6 bases). The sequence was collected from a human donor with low-grade glioma or glioblastoma, undergoing nonglioma brain surgery, or in good health (not recorded which). The sequencing input was glioma tissue, nonneoplastic brain tissue, or PBMCs (not recorded which). Here the CDR3 DNA reads TGTGCCAGTAGTTACGCGGAGAGGGGGATCTCTGAAGCTTTCTTT. Residues: CASSYAERGISEAFF.